This TCR beta chain stems from a study of blood T cell repertoires in COVID-19. Study-wide background: The United States, Italy and Spain provided the acute and convalescent COVID-19 samples. PBMCs, B-cell-depleted T cells, or T cells provided the cDNA or gDNA that made up the material.

Authors' analysis steps: Scientists estimated how many nucleated cells there were by amplifying reference gene primers. The data were produced by immunoSEQ multiplex PCR, yet TCRdb's version contains in-frame clones alone and is incomplete. The V and J calls and clone size were taken over from that table, and D and trimming were inferred from the DNA. The sample shows roughly 160,000 clones, approximately 84% of them seen only once. Germline V CDR1 and CDR2: LGHDT, YNNKEL (reference sequence). The V segment lost 5 bases and the J segment 6 bases; nucleotides outside the gene matches: 13. CDR3 length: 17 residues.

The TCR comes from a man aged 65 to 85 with active or convalescent COVID-19. Sequenced material: peripheral blood. This rearrangement joins TRBV3-1 (or the pseudogene TRBV3-2) to TRBJ1-4, with TRBD1 matching 9 bases. CDR3 in amino acids: CASSYHATGGADEKLFF. The DNA for the CDR3 is TGTGCCAGCAGCTATCACGCCACAGGGGGCGCGGATGAAAAACTGTTTTTT.